The clone carrying this T cell receptor beta chain was seen more than once but under ten times. The antigen is undetermined. It was focal radiation plus CTLA-4 blockade with ipilimumab that patients with chemo-refractory metastatic non-small-cell lung cancer received. Germline CDR1 is MNHNY and CDR2 is SVGAGI (reference sequence). With 5 bases removed from V and 7 bases from J, the gap between germline ends came to 12 bases. The CDR3 has 13 residues. The data were obtained in a study of radiotherapy plus CTLA-4 blockade in lung cancer. Study-level information: Of the patients, around 17% showed objective responses and roughly 30% attained disease control. General study findings and limits: Blood saw expansion of tumor-derived TCR clones after radiotherapy plus ipilimumab. Response, reportedly, was best predicted by interferon-beta along with early blood T cell clone dynamics.

Sequencing was performed with immunoSEQ multiplex PCR; in TCRdb, only in-frame clones are kept and a portion is missing. The data hold roughly 98,000 clones, with 80% to 85% observed a single time. The sequence was collected from a human donor with non-small cell lung cancer who had a partial response to radiotherapy plus ipilimumab. The rearrangement uses TRBV6-6 and TRBJ1-5, with a tentative D call TRBD1 (6 bases). Sequencing used peripheral blood, obtained from a patient treated with radiotherapy plus ipilimumab. CDR3 in DNA: TGTGCCAGCAGTACCGACAGGTTCCAGCCCCAGCATTTT. This translates into CASSTDRFQPQHF.